The entry that follows covers one TCR beta chain sequence. This sample was taken from a study of blood T cell repertoires in COVID-19. Background on the study: The United States, Italy and Spain supplied acute and convalescent COVID-19 samples. T cells, B-cell-depleted T cells, or PBMCs provided the cDNA or gDNA that served as material.

Per the original methods: Cell counts per sample came from amplifying reference gene primers. Here immunoSEQ multiplex PCR was the method, and the copy in TCRdb shows in-frame clones only, minus some. From that table come the V and J calls and clone size; the DNA was used to work out D and trimming. The data hold 65,000 or so clones, with about 66% observed a single time. The study recruited people aged about 18 to 90 years across some 23 US areas. Germline V lookup: CDR1 SQVTM, CDR2 ANQGSEA. This CDR3 is built from 13 residues. V lost 3 bases and J lost 6, with 14 bases in between. This chain connects TRBV29-1 to TRBJ1-1; D perhaps matches TRBD1 (6 bases). The specimen sequenced was PBMCs or T cells enriched from blood (not recorded which). The clonotype was recovered from a woman aged 60 to 75 who had been exposed to COVID-19. CDR3 residues: CSVDKQGLSEAFF. The CDR3 DNA sequence: TGCAGCGTTGATAAGCAGGGGCTCTCTGAAGCTTTCTTT.